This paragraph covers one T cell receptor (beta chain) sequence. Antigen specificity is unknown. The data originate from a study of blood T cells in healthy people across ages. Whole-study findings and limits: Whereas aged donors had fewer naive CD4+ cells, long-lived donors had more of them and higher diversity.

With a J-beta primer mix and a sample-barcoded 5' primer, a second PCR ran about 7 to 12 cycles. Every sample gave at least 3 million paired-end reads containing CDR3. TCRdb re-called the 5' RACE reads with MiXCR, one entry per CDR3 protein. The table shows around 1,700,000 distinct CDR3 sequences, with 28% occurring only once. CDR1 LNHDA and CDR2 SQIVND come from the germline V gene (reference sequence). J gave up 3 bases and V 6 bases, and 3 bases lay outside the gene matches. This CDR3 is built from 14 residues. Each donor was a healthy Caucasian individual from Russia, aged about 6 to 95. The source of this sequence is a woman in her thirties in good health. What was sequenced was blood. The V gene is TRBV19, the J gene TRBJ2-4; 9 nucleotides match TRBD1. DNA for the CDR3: TGTGCCAGTAGGGGACAGGGAGGCAAAAACATTCAGTACTTC. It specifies CASRGQGGKNIQYF.